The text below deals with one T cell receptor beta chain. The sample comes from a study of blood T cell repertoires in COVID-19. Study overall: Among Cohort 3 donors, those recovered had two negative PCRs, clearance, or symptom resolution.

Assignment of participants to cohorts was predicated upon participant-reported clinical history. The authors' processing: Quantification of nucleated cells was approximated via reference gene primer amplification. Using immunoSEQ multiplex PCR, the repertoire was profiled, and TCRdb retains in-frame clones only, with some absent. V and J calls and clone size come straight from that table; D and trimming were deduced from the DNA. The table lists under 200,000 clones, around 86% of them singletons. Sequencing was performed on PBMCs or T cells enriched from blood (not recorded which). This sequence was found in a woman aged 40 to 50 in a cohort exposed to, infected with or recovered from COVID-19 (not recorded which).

Written as DNA, the CDR3 is TGCGCCAGCAGCATGACTAGCGGGTTTGAGCAGTTCTTC. It yields the protein CASSMTSGFEQFF. This sequence joins TRBV5-1 and TRBJ2-1; 10 nucleotides agree with TRBD2. The CDR3 covers 13 residues. The trim removed 4 bases at V and 9 bases at J, leaving 4 bases unmatched. Germline V CDR1 and CDR2: SGHRS, YFSETQ.